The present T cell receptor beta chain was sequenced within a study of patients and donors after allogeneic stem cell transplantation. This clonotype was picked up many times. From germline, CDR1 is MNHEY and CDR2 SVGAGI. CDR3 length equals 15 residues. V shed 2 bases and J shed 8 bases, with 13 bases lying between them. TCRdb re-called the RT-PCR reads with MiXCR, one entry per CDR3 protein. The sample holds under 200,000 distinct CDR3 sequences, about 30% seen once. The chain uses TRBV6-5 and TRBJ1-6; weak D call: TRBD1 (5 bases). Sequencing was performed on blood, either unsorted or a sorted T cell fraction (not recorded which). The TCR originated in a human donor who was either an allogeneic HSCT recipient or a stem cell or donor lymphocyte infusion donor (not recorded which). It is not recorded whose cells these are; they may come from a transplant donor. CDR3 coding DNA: TGTGCCAGCAGTTACGACGGGGGGGTCTATTCACCCCTCCACTTT. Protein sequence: CASSYDGGVYSPLHF.